The source of this TCR beta chain is a study of graft-versus-host responses after intestinal transplantation. Study results and limitations: Early after transplant, HvG clones declined as circulating GvH clones peaked.

Germline CDR1 is SGHRS and CDR2 is YFSETQ. V shed 9 bases and J 4 bases; nucleotides not matched to a gene: 11. CDR3 length equals 14 residues. Sequencing used immunoSEQ multiplex PCR; TCRdb keeps in-frame clones, though not all of them. The profile covers some 92,000 clones, with around nine tenths appearing a single time and approximately 0.3% taken by the ten largest. Turning to this clone: The antigen is unknown.

V usage is TRBV5-1 and J usage is TRBJ2-3; 7 bases map to TRBD1. Sequences were derived from unstimulated CD4+ T cells sorted from spleen or lymph node cells, sampled before intestinal transplant. The sequence was obtained from a human donor who received an intestinal transplant. The CDR3, as DNA: TGCGCCACCTCGACAGGGAGAGGCCCAGATACGCAGTATTTT. Translated: CATSTGRGPDTQYF.